Below are 13 T cell receptor beta chains sequenced from a single sample in a study of cytomegalovirus exposure and HLA in healthy donors (dated 2017 in TCRdb). The library was generated by the immunoSEQ multiplex PCR assay. The multiplex PCR relied on a mix of 60 forward primers for TCR Vbeta segments and 13 reverse primers for TCR Jbeta segments. This is the immuneACCESS table as TCRdb keeps it, with only in-frame sequences that have V and J called. A part of the clones is gone; compared with another copy, unresolved V genes explain less than half, and the rest is unexplained. The sample table contains fewer than 200,000 clones; only one count was recorded for more than 80% of them. The ten top clones hold about 0.82% of the sample. The sequenced sample consisted of PBMCs. The receptors were gathered from a woman younger than 35 in good health and CMV-seronegative.

J is TRBJ1-5 and V is TRBV2, with 9 positions matching TRBD1. This CDR3 is built from 19 residues. The trim removed 5 bases at V and 5 bases at J, leaving 19 bases unmatched. Looked up from germline, CDR1 is SNHLY and CDR2 is FYNNEI. The CDR3 sequence: CASSPMILSLGQGYQPQHF. The DNA for the CDR3 is TGTGCCAGCAGTCCCATGATCCTTTCACTGGGACAGGGATATCAGCCCCAGCATTTT.

Remarks on this clone: An end of the junction does not agree with germline; a read error may underlie this. Additional DNA sequences in this sample encode the identical CDR3. The CDR3, as DNA: TGCGCCAGCAGCCAAGATAGGGCAGGGGTCGGAAAGAACACTGAGGCTTTCTTT. Amino acids: CASSQDRAGVGKNTEAFF. V usage is TRBV4-1 and J usage is TRBJ1-1, with D perhaps matching TRBD1 (6 bases). Germline V lookup: CDR1 MGHRA, CDR2 YSYEKL. This CDR3 comprises 18 residues.

This clone was picked up a small number of times. V is TRBV7-9 and J is TRBJ1-2; 7 bases are a match to TRBD1. The CDR3 loop spans 15 amino acids. V shed 5 bases and J 1 base; nucleotides not matched to a gene: 7. Germline CDR1 is SEHNR and CDR2 is FQNEAQ (reference sequence). For the CDR3, the DNA is TGTGCCAGCAGCCCCAGGGACAGATATAACTATGGCTACACCTTC. Translating gives CASSPRDRYNYGYTF.

V gene TRBV5-6 combines with J gene TRBJ2-7, with a tentative D call TRBD2 (6 bases). Trimming shortened V by 5 bases and J by 5 bases, and 14 bases separated the two germline ends. Germline CDR1 is SGHDT and CDR2 is YYEEEE. The CDR3 spans 13 residues. The CDR3 loop reads CASRFDRRDEQYF. As DNA, the CDR3 is TGTGCCAGCAGGTTTGATCGGAGGGACGAGCAGTACTTC.

This chain links TRBV2 with TRBJ2-7, with D possibly TRBD1 on 5 matching bases. V lost 1 base and J lost 4, with 8 bases in between. This CDR3 spans 13 amino acids. Germline loops: CDR1 SNHLY, CDR2 FYNNEI. The CDR3 is CASSEGQFYEQYF. CDR3 coding DNA: TGTGCCAGCAGTGAAGGACAGTTTTACGAGCAGTACTTC.

The chain joins TRBV5-1 to TRBJ2-1, with TRBD2 matching over 8 bases. This CDR3 is built from 16 residues. The germline gives CDR1 SGHRS, CDR2 YFSETQ. Trimming took 5 bases from V and 2 from J; bases not matched to a gene: 9. The CDR3 region is CASSPGSSGPYNEQFF. The CDR3 DNA reads as TGCGCCAGCAGTCCGGGGTCTAGCGGGCCCTACAATGAGCAGTTCTTC.

J is TRBJ2-1 and V is TRBV2; 13 nucleotides line up with TRBD2. Germline CDR1 reads SNHLY; CDR2 reads FYNNEI. This CDR3 spans 15 amino acids. Trimming removed 8 bases from V and 7 bases from J; junction bases left unmatched: 8. DNA of the CDR3: TGTGCCAGCCAATCACTAGCGGGAGGGGGGAATGAGCAGTTCTTC. It is translated as CASQSLAGGGNEQFF.

This clone was seen just once. The chain combines TRBV19 with TRBJ2-5; a weak D match, TRBD1 (6 bases). The CDR3 loop spans 16 amino acids. Germline V lookup: CDR1 LNHDA, CDR2 SQIVND (reference sequence). Trimming took off 5 bases at V and 1 base at J, with 17 bases between the two ends. In DNA form, the CDR3 reads TGTGCCAGTAGTTCCCCAACAGGGAGAATCCAAGAGACCCAGTACTTC. This encodes CASSSPTGRIQETQYF.

The chain recombines TRBV7-6 with TRBJ2-1; tentatively, D is TRBD2 (7 bases). CDR3 size: 18 residues. From germline, CDR1 is SGHVS and CDR2 FNYEAQ. V was clipped by 0 bases and J by 10 bases, with 25 bases between them. CDR3 bases: TGTGCCAGCAGCTTAGCCGTCGGGGGAGGGCCGGGGGCGTGGGAGCAGTTCTTC. Its protein is CASSLAVGGGPGAWEQFF.

This rearrangement joins TRBV15 to TRBJ2-1, with TRBD2 identical over 9 bases. Trimming at V came to 0 bases and at J to 6 bases, leaving 12 bases not matched to a gene. Germline CDR1 reads LNHNV; CDR2 reads YYDKDF (reference sequence). The CDR3 has 18 amino acids. Here the CDR3 DNA reads TGTGCCACCAGCAGAGATCTCCCAAAGCGGGAGGTTGGCAATGAGCAGTTCTTC. As protein: CATSRDLPKREVGNEQFF.

The chain links TRBV19 to TRBJ2-2; the match to TRBD1 covers 8 bases. Germline V lookup: CDR1 LNHDA, CDR2 SQIVND (reference sequence). The CDR3 spans 18 residues. V shed 3 bases and J 6 bases; nucleotides not matched to a gene: 15. The CDR3 region has the DNA TGTGCCAGTAGTATTGGAGGGCGACAGGGGATCCAGGCCGGGGAGCTGTTTTTT. The encoded protein is CASSIGGRQGIQAGELFF.

This clone has more than one count but fewer than ten. The chain uses TRBV4-1 and TRBJ2-7; 8 bases map to TRBD1. V lost 0 bases and J lost 1; bases outside the gene matches: 5. CDR1 is MGHRA and CDR2 is YSYEKL in the germline V gene. The CDR3 has 16 amino acids. The CDR3 DNA follows: TGCGCCAGCAGCCAAGACTTGGGGACAGGATCCTACGAGCAGTACTTC. Amino acid sequence: CASSQDLGTGSYEQYF.

V is TRBV19 and J is TRBJ1-5, with 7 bases aligning to TRBD1. After removal of 7 bases from V and 0 bases from J, the junction contained 9 bases not matched to a gene. The CDR3 length is 16 residues. Germline CDR1 LNHDA, CDR2 SQIVND (reference sequence). This chain's CDR3 is CASTLSGGISNQPQHF. The CDR3 coding sequence is TGTGCCAGTACCCTTTCAGGGGGAATTAGCAATCAGCCCCAGCATTTT.